This TCR beta chain originates from a study of control samples from healthy donors and cancer patients (dated by TCRdb to the early 2020s). Of note for this clone: What antigen it recognizes has not been identified. Base-call qualities are not available, and no considerably larger clone is one nucleotide away.

Libraries were prepared through the immunoSEQ multiplex PCR assay. Not all clones reach the TCRdb copy of this immuneACCESS table, which keeps in-frame sequences only. Checked studies attribute under half of the gap to unresolved V genes and leave the rest unexplained. The sample yields about 130,000 clones; over 85% were counted once. The ten largest make up 4.5% to 7% of the sample. Looking up the germline V gene yields CDR1 SGDLS and CDR2 YYNGEE. V was cut back by 0 bases and J by 7 bases, leaving a gap of 11 bases between them. CDR3 length: 14 amino acids, cysteine to phenylalanine. CDR3 DNA is the only sequence kept; it has 42 bases, read in frame from the first base.

The sequenced sample was blood. The clonotype was recovered from a young man in good health. Rearrangement joined TRBV9 to TRBJ1-5, with the D gene not clear enough to name. The DNA sequence is given as TGTGCCAGCAGCGTAGGGCAGGTCCACCAGCCCCAGCATTTT. This translates into CASSVGQVHQPQHF.